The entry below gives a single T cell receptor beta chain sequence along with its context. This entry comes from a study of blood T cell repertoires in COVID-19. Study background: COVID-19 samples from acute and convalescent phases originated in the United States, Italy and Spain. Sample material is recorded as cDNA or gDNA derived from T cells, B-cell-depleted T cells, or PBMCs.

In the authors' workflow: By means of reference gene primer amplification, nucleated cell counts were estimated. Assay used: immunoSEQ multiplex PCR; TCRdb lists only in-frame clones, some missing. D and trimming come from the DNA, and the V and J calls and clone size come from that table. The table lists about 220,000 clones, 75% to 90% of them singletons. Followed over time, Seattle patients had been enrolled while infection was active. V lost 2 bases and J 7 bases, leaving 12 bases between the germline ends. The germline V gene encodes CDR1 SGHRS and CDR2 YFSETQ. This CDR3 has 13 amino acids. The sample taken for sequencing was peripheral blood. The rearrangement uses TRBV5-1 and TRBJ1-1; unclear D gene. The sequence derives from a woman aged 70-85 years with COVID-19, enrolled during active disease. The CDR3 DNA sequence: TGCGCCAGCAGCTTTCTCAACCCAGATGAAGCTTTCTTT. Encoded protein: CASSFLNPDEAFF.